Listed below are T cell receptor beta chains from one sample, sequenced in a study of CD8 T cells in ankylosing spondylitis. Via MiXCR, TCRdb re-called the 5' RACE reads, giving one row per CDR3 protein. This sample carries under 300,000 distinct CDR3 sequences, about 11% of them seen once, and the ten largest clones take 2% to 3%. Material: blood, either unsorted or a sorted T cell fraction (not recorded which). These receptors were taken from a male donor with ankylosing spondylitis or in good health (not recorded which). Each CDR3 is given with its conserved first and last residue. D genes are given only for firm matches. Rows may omit the clone size; those that give it use once, few, many or a size class.

v_call	d_call	j_call	clone_size	cdr3_nt	cdr3_aa
TRBV5-1	NA	TRBJ2-2	many	TGCGCCAGCAGCTTGGGTCCAGGGAGGAACACCGGGGAGCTGTTTTTT	CASSLGPGRNTGELFF
TRBV12-3/TRBV12-4	TRBD1	TRBJ1-2	many	TGTGCCAGCAGTCTGACAGGGGCGGACTATGGCTACACCTTC	CASSLTGADYGYTF
TRBV7-2	TRBD2	TRBJ2-2	few	TGTGCCAGCAGCTTTGCCGGACTAGCTAAAACGAACACCGGGGAGCTGTTTTTT	CASSFAGLAKTNTGELFF
TRBV11-3	NA	TRBJ2-5	NA	TGTGCCAGCAGCTTATACCCCGGGGAGACCCAGTACTTC	CASSLYPGETQYF
TRBV6-5	TRBD1	TRBJ2-2	NA	TGTGCCAGCAGTCTACAGGGGGCAGGGAGGAACGGGGAGCTGTTTTTT	CASSLQGAGRNGELFF
TRBV20-1	NA	TRBJ2-1	NA	TGCAGTGCTAGCGGGGACACCGATTACAATGAGCAGTTCTTC	CSASGDTDYNEQFF
TRBV5-1	NA	TRBJ1-1	many	TGCGCCAGCAGCGCAGGTTTGAACACTGAAGCTTTCTTT	CASSAGLNTEAFF
TRBV20-1	NA	TRBJ1-1	many	TGCAGTGCCCCTAGGGCCCAAACCTTTTTGAACACTGAAGCTTTCTTT	CSAPRAQTFLNTEAFF
TRBV5-1	TRBD1	TRBJ2-7	NA	TGCGCCAGCACCGGGACAGGCCCCTCCTACGAGCAGTACTTC	CASTGTGPSYEQYF
TRBV7-2	TRBD2	TRBJ2-5	many	TGTGCCAGCAGCCATTGGACTAGCGGGATGAAGGAGACCCAGTACTTC	CASSHWTSGMKETQYF
TRBV20-1	NA	TRBJ2-7	many	TGCAGTGCTAGAGATCGGGCCCACTCCGAGCAGTACTTC	CSARDRAHSEQYF
TRBV12-3/TRBV12-4	NA	TRBJ2-5	many	TGTGCCAGCAGTTTAACAGGGATGGAGACCCAGTACTTC	CASSLTGMETQYF
TRBV12-3/TRBV12-4	TRBD1	TRBJ1-2	many	TGTGCCAGCAGTTTGGACAGGGGGCTGGATGGCTACACCTTC	CASSLDRGLDGYTF
TRBV27	TRBD1	TRBJ2-4	NA	TGTGCCAGCAGTTTACGGGACAGGTGGGATAGCCCAAACATTCAGTACTTC	CASSLRDRWDSPNIQYF
TRBV12-3/TRBV12-4	NA	TRBJ2-2	many	TGTGCCAGCAGTTTAGTAGAAGAGCTCCTGAACACCGGGGAGCTGTTTTTT	CASSLVEELLNTGELFF
TRBV19	NA	TRBJ2-1	few	TGTGCCAGTAGCAACAGGGTATATGAGCAGTTCTTC	CASSNRVYEQFF
TRBV7-9	NA	TRBJ2-3	few	TGTGCCAGCAGCCTCCCTGGGAGCGATACGCAGTATTTT	CASSLPGSDTQYF
TRBV30	NA	TRBJ1-1	few	TGTGCTATTACAACGCTAGGGACTGAAGCTTTCTTT	CAITTLGTEAFF
TRBV5-1	NA	TRBJ2-4	NA	TGCGCCAGCAGGTACTCCGGACAGACATCCGAGATTTTC	CASRYSGQTSEIF
TRBV10-1	TRBD2	TRBJ2-1	few	TGCGCCAGCAGTCGGGGGGGCCAAGGGTATGAGCAGTTCTTC	CASSRGGQGYEQFF
TRBV18	NA	TRBJ1-4	NA	TGTGCCAGCTCACACAGTTCGCGGGGACAAAATGAAAAACTGTTTTTT	CASSHSSRGQNEKLFF
TRBV4-1	TRBD2	TRBJ2-7	many	TGCGCCAGCAGCCTAGAGACTAGCGGGGGCCCCTACGAGCAGTACTTC	CASSLETSGGPYEQYF
TRBV20-1	NA	TRBJ2-1	many	TGCAGTGCCCCCCCCAATGGATCCTACAATGAGCAGTTCTTC	CSAPPNGSYNEQFF
TRBV10-3	NA	TRBJ1-2	many	TGTGCCATCAGTGAGCGCGGAACTAACTATGGCTACACCTTC	CAISERGTNYGYTF
TRBV7-9	NA	TRBJ1-6	many	TGTGCCAGCGCCCCCCGGGGGGAGAACTATAATTCACCCCTCCACTTT	CASAPRGENYNSPLHF
TRBV6-5	NA	TRBJ1-5	many	TGTGCCAGCAGTTACTCCGGGCTGGGGGGGAATCAGCCCCAGCATTTT	CASSYSGLGGNQPQHF
TRBV4-2	NA	TRBJ2-3	many	TGTGCCAGCAGCCAAGTTCAGGGACTGGAGAGCACAGATACGCAGTATTTT	CASSQVQGLESTDTQYF
TRBV5-1	TRBD2	TRBJ2-1	many	TGCGCCAGCAGCTCAGACCCCGGGACTAGCGGGAGGGGTGAGCAGTTCTTC	CASSSDPGTSGRGEQFF
TRBV6-1	NA	TRBJ1-1	NA	TGTGCCAGCAGTGTCGAAGGGGTGAACACTGAAGCTTTCTTT	CASSVEGVNTEAFF
TRBV12-3/TRBV12-4	NA	TRBJ2-7	many	TGTGCCAGCAGTTTAGCCTTCTGGGAGCAGTACTTC	CASSLAFWEQYF
TRBV3-1	NA	TRBJ2-3	many	TGTGCCAGCAGCCAAGACGGGGGTATCACAGATACGCAGTATTTT	CASSQDGGITDTQYF
TRBV5-1	TRBD2	TRBJ2-7	many	TGCGCCAGCAGCCTAGCAGCGGGAGGCGGAAACTACGAGCAGTACTTC	CASSLAAGGGNYEQYF
TRBV23-1	NA	TRBJ2-5	many	TGCGCCAGCACTCGATGTACCCTGCAGTACTTC	CASTRCTLQYF
TRBV18	NA	TRBJ2-5	many	TGTGCCAGCTCACCAGTTCGGGTCGAGACCCAGTACTTC	CASSPVRVETQYF
TRBV7-8	TRBD2	TRBJ2-1	many	TGTGCCAGCATGCAAGGACTAGCGAATTACAATGAGCAGTTCTTC	CASMQGLANYNEQFF
TRBV7-9	NA	TRBJ2-4	NA	TGTGCCAGCAGCTTTACCGGGGTAGGGAACATTCAGTACTTC	CASSFTGVGNIQYF
TRBV20-1	TRBD2	TRBJ2-1	many	TGCAGGGTCATAGCGGGAGTGATGGGCAATGAGCAGTTCTTC	CRVIAGVMGNEQFF